The 18 T cell receptor beta chains listed next were all sequenced from one sample in a study of OX40 agonist ivuxolimab in advanced cancers. Assay used: immunoSEQ multiplex PCR; TCRdb lists only in-frame clones, some missing. The sample shows about 100,000 clones, less than 85% of them seen only once. This material consisted of CD4+ or CD8+ T cells sorted from blood, taken in a trial of the OX40 agonist ivuxolimab. The receptor set was obtained from an adult with an advanced solid tumor such as melanoma, head and neck, liver or kidney cancer.

This chain joins TRBV27 and TRBJ2-7; D gene unclear. CDR1 is MNHEY, CDR2 SMNVEV, per germline (reference sequence). Trimming shortened V by 3 bases and J by 5 bases, and 11 bases separated the two germline ends. This CDR3 contains 13 residues. CDR3: CASSLYGGDEQYF. Here the CDR3 DNA reads TGTGCCAGCAGTTTGTATGGCGGCGACGAGCAGTACTTC.

The chain links TRBV10-3 to TRBJ2-1; 12 bases are shared with TRBD2. The V and J ends lost 6 bases and 4 bases, in that order; junction bases with no gene match: 1. Germline V gene data show CDR1 as ENHRY and CDR2 as SYGVKD. The CDR3 covers 14 residues. The CDR3 here is CAIRTSGGYNEQFF. The DNA of the CDR3 is TGTGCCATCAGGACTAGCGGGGGTTACAATGAGCAGTTCTTC.

The CDR3 sequence: CASSLTGTASYEQYF. DNA for the CDR3: TGTGCCAGCTCACTTACCGGGACTGCATCCTACGAGCAGTACTTC. The chain employs TRBV18 and TRBJ2-5, with D maybe TRBD2 (6 bases). The J call may be mistaken, given a closer DNA end match to TRBJ2-7. The CDR3 runs 15 residues. The germline V gene encodes CDR1 KGHSH and CDR2 LQKENI.

This clone was seen repeatedly, ten times or more. The chain carries TRBV4-2 and TRBJ2-7; 12 nucleotides line up with TRBD1. The junction had 10 bases not matched to a gene; V was cut back by 0 bases and J by 7 bases. CDR3 length: 17 residues. Looked up from germline, CDR1 is LGHNA and CDR2 is YNFKEQ. The CDR3 is CASSQDRLGQGAREQYF. CDR3 in DNA: TGTGCCAGCAGCCAAGATCGCTTGGGACAGGGGGCGCGGGAGCAGTACTTC.

The chain recombines TRBV6-6 with TRBJ1-2; D is undetermined. The germline CDR1 and CDR2 sequences are MNHNY and SVGAGI (reference sequence). V shed 2 bases and J shed 1 base, with 11 bases lying between them. The CDR3 is made up of 15 amino acids. CDR3 sequence: CASSYGVQVNYGYTF. In nucleotides, the CDR3 is TGTGCCAGCAGTTACGGGGTGCAGGTTAACTATGGCTACACCTTC.

The gene calls are TRBV30 and TRBJ2-7, with TRBD1 matching 12 bases. The germline V gene encodes CDR1 GTSNPN and CDR2 SVGIG (reference sequence). CDR3 length equals 13 residues. V lost 5 bases to trimming and J lost 6 bases; unmatched junction nucleotides: 5. As DNA, the CDR3 is TGTGCCTGGGCCACGGGACAGGGGGCCGAGCAGTACTTC. It translates to CAWATGQGAEQYF.

This chain joins TRBV7-9 and TRBJ2-3, with TRBD2 identical over 7 bases. Per the germline V gene, CDR1 is SEHNR and CDR2 is FQNEAQ (reference sequence). Losses at the gene ends were 5 bases for V and 0 bases for J; bases not matched to a gene: 8. The CDR3 runs 16 residues. CDR3 DNA: TGTGCCAGCAGCCCAAATAGCGGGCCTAGCACAGATACGCAGTATTTT. The encoded protein is CASSPNSGPSTDTQYF.

The V call is TRBV5-6, the J call TRBJ2-7, with D tentatively TRBD1 (6 bases). Per germline, CDR1 SGHDT and CDR2 YYEEEE. The CDR3 covers 16 residues. The V end lost 0 bases, the J end lost 1 base, and 14 bases lay between the germline ends. CDR3 region: CASSLGAGVLSYEQYF. Written as DNA, the CDR3 is TGTGCCAGCAGCTTGGGGGCAGGGGTCCTATCCTACGAGCAGTACTTC.

J is TRBJ1-5 and V is TRBV7-6; a weak D match, TRBD1 (5 bases). Trimming shortened V by 3 bases and J by 7 bases, and 10 bases separated the two germline ends. This CDR3 contains 13 residues. Germline V lookup: CDR1 SGHVS, CDR2 FNYEAQ. DNA for the CDR3: TGTGCCAGCAGCTTTGGGGCAGGACAGCCCCAGCATTTT. Encoded protein: CASSFGAGQPQHF.

A single count supports this clone. The chain links TRBV6-1 to TRBJ1-1; TRBD1 is a possible D gene (5 bases). The length of the CDR3 is 13 residues. CDR1 is MNHNS and CDR2 is SASEGT in the germline V gene. Trimming removed 0 bases at V and 4 bases at J, with 6 bases between. The CDR3 spells CASSEARGTEAFF. CDR3 coding DNA: TGTGCCAGCAGTGAAGCGAGGGGCACTGAAGCTTTCTTT.

This clone was observed once. CDR3 nucleotides: TGTGCCAGCAGTGAAAGGAAACTAGCGGGGGCCCTTTTCCCCTACGAGCAGTACTTC. As protein: CASSERKLAGALFPYEQYF. The rearrangement joins TRBV2 to TRBJ2-7; 11 positions match TRBD2. The CDR3 is made up of 19 amino acids. J was trimmed by 2 bases and V by 2 bases; bases with no gene match: 14. CDR1 SNHLY and CDR2 FYNNEI come from the germline V gene.

This clone was seen only once. The V and J genes are TRBV14 and TRBJ2-7; D tentatively reads TRBD1 or TRBD2 (5 bases each). Germline-derived CDR1 and CDR2 are SGHDN and FVKESK. This CDR3 has 13 residues. V lost 4 bases and J 3 bases, leaving 10 bases between the germline ends. The CDR3 DNA is TGTGCCAGCAGCCGGGGGACCGGCTACGAGCAGTACTTC. It is translated as CASSRGTGYEQYF.

The chain joins TRBV7-9 to TRBJ2-7; D call uncertain. The germline gives CDR1 SEHNR, CDR2 FQNEAQ (reference sequence). The V and J ends lost 6 bases and 3 bases respectively, with 15 bases between them. The length of the CDR3 is 14 residues. CDR3 DNA sequence: TGTGCCAGCAGATTATCCGGTTCTCTCTACGAGCAGTACTTC. Translated, it gives CASRLSGSLYEQYF.

The chain joins TRBV4-3 to TRBJ2-4, with TRBD1 identical over 7 bases. Germline-derived CDR1 and CDR2 are LGHNA and YSLEER. The CDR3 is made up of 17 amino acids. J gave up 5 bases and V 0 bases, and 10 bases lay outside the gene matches. DNA for the CDR3: TGCGCCAGCAGCCAAGATCTCTTACCGGGACAGCAAAACATTCAGTACTTC. Translating it yields CASSQDLLPGQQNIQYF.

The chain has TRBV5-4 and TRBJ2-7; 11 nucleotides match TRBD2. This CDR3 has 15 residues. The V segment lost 0 bases and the J segment 2 bases; nucleotides outside the gene matches: 1. Germline CDR1 reads SGHNT; CDR2 reads YYREEE (reference sequence). The DNA for the CDR3 is TGTGCCAGCAGCTTGGGACTAGCGGGAACCTACGAGCAGTACTTC. Its protein is CASSLGLAGTYEQYF.

The V call is TRBV27, the J call TRBJ2-7, with 10 bases aligning to TRBD1. CDR1 and CDR2 (germline): MNHEY, SMNVEV (reference sequence). The ends lost 0 bases at V and 6 bases at J; junction bases unmatched: 5. This CDR3 is 15 amino acids long. CDR3 protein: CASSLSRTGGGEQYF. DNA of the CDR3: TGTGCCAGCAGTTTATCGCGGACAGGGGGAGGCGAGCAGTACTTC.

CDR3 DNA sequence: TGTGCCAGCAGTCCGGGAGGGGCTTACTATGGCTACACCTTC. This gives the protein CASSPGGAYYGYTF. The chain combines TRBV6-1 with TRBJ1-2, with D perhaps TRBD1 (5 bases). The V and J ends lost 5 bases and 3 bases respectively, with 13 bases between them. CDR3 length: 14 amino acids. Germline values: CDR1 MNHNS, CDR2 SASEGT.

This chain joins TRBV18 and TRBJ2-7; no firm D call. Germline assignment: CDR1 KGHSH and CDR2 LQKENI. The CDR3 loop spans 11 amino acids. Between the trimmed V and J ends, which lost 3 bases and 3 bases, there was a span of 3 bases. The CDR3 DNA sequence: TGTGCCAGCTCACCCGACTACGAGCAGTACTTC. It codes for CASSPDYEQYF.